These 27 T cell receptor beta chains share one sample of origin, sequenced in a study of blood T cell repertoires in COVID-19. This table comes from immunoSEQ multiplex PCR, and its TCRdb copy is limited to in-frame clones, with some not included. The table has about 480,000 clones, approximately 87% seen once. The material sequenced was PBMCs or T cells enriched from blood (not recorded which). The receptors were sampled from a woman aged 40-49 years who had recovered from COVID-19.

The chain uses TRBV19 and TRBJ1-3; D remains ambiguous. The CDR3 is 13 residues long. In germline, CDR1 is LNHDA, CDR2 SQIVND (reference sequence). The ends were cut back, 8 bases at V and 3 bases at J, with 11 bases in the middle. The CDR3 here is CASDAGFGNTIYF. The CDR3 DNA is TGTGCCAGTGACGCGGGTTTTGGAAACACCATATATTTT.

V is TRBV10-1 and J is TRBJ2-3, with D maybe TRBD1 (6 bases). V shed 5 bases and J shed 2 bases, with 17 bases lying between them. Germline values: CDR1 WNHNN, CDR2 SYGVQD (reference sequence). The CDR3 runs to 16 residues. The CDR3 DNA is TGCGCCAGCAGTAACATGGGACAACTCAACACAGATACGCAGTATTTT. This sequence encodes CASSNMGQLNTDTQYF.

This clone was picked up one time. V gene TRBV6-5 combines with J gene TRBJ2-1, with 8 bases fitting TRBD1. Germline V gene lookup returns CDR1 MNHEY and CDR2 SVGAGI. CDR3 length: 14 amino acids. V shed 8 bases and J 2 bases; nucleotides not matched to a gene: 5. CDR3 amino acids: CASLRDRPYNEQFF. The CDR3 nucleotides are TGTGCCAGCCTCCGGGACAGGCCCTACAATGAGCAGTTCTTC.

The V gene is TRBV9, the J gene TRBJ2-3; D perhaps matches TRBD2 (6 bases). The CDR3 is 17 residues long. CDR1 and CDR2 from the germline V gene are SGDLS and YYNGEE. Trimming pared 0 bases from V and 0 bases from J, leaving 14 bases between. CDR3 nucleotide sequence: TGTGCCAGCAGCGTAGCTACTAGCCCGTCAAGCACAGATACGCAGTATTTT. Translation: CASSVATSPSSTDTQYF.

The CDR3 coding sequence is TGTGCCAGCGGGAGGCGGGAGGGGTCTGAGCAGTTCTTC. It yields the protein CASGRREGSEQFF. The chain uses TRBV6-4 and TRBJ2-1; 9 bases align to TRBD2. J was trimmed by 9 bases and V by 8 bases; bases with no gene match: 8. Per germline, CDR1 MRHNA and CDR2 SNTAGT. The CDR3 has 13 amino acids.

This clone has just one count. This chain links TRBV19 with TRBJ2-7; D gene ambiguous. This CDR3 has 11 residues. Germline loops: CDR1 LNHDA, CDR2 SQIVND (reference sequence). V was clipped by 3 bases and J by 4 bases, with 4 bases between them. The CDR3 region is CASSIGYEQYF. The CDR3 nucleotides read TGTGCCAGTAGTATCGGGTACGAGCAGTACTTC.

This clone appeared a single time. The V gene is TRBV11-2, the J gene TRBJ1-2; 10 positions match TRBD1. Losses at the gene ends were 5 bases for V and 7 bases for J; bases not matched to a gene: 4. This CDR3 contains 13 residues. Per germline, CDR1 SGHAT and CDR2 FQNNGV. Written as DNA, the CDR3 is TGTGCCAGCAGCCAGGGACAGGGGTCTGGCTACACCTTC. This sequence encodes CASSQGQGSGYTF.

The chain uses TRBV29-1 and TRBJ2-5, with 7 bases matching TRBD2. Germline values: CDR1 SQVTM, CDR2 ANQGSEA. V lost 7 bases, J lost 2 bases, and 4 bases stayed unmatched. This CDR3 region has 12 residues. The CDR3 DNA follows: TGCAGCGCACTAGCGCCGCAAGAGACCCAGTACTTC. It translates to CSALAPQETQYF.

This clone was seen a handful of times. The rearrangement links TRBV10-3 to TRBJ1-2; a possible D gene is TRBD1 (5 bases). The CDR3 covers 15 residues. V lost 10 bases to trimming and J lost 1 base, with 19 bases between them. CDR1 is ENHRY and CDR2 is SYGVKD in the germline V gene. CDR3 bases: TGTGCCACCGTCGGCGGGGACCGATTTAACTATGGCTACACCTTC. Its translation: CATVGGDRFNYGYTF.

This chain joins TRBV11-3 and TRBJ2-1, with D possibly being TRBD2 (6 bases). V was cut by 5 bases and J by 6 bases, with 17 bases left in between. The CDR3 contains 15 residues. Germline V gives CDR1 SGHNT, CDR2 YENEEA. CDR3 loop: CASSRAQTSGNEQFF. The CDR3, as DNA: TGTGCCAGCAGCCGGGCCCAGACTAGTGGCAATGAGCAGTTCTTC.

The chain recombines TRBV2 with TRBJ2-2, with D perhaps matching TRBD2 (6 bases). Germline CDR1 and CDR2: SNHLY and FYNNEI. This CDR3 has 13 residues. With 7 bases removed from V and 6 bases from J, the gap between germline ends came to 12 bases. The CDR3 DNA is TGTGCCAGCACCGGGAGTTTACCCGGGGAGCTGTTTTTT. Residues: CASTGSLPGELFF.

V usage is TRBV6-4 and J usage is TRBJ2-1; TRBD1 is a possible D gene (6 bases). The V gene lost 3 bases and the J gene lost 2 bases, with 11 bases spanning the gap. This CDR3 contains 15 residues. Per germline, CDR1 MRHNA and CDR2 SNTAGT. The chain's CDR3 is CASSESGVPYNEQFF. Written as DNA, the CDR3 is TGTGCCAGCAGTGAGTCAGGGGTCCCCTACAATGAGCAGTTCTTC.

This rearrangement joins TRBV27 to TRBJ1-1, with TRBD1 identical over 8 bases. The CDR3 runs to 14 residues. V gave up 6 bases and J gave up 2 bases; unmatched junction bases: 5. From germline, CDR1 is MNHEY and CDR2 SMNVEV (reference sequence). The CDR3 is CASRSTGGNTEAFF. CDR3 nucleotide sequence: TGTGCCAGCAGATCTACAGGGGGAAACACTGAAGCTTTCTTT.

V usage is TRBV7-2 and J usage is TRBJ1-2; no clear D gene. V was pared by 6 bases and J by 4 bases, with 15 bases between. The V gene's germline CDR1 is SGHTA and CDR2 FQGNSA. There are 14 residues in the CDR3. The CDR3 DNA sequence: TGTGCCAGCAGGGGAGGTGGGTCAAGCTATGGCTACACCTTC. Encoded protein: CASRGGGSSYGYTF.

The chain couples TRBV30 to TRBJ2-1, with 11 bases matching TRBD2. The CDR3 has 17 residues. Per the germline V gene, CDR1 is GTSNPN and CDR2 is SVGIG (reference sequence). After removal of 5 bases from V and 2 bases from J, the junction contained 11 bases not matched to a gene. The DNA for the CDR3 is TGTGCCTGGTACACCACTAGCGGGAGTACGACCTACAATGAGCAGTTCTTC. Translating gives CAWYTTSGSTTYNEQFF.

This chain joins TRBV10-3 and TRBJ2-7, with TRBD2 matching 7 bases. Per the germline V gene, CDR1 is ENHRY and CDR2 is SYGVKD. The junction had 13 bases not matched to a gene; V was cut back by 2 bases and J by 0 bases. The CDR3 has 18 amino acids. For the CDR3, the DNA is TGTGCCATCAGTGAGCTAGCGGCCCCTCTAGGGTCCTCCTACGAGCAGTACTTC. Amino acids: CAISELAAPLGSSYEQYF.

Written as DNA, the CDR3 is TGTGCCAGCAGTCCCATAGAGGCAGGGCGAAATTCACCCCTCCACTTT. It encodes CASSPIEAGRNSPLHF. J is TRBJ1-6 and V is TRBV2; tentative D call: TRBD1 (5 bases). The CDR3 runs to 16 residues. Germline V gene data show CDR1 as SNHLY and CDR2 as FYNNEI. The V and J ends lost 5 bases and 7 bases respectively, with 18 bases between them.

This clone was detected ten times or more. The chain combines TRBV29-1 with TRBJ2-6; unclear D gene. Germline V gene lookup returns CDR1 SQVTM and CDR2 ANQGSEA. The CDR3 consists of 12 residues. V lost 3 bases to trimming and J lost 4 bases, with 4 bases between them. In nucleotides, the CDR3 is TGCAGCGTTGATGCGGGGGCCAACGTCCTGACTTTC. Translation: CSVDAGANVLTF.

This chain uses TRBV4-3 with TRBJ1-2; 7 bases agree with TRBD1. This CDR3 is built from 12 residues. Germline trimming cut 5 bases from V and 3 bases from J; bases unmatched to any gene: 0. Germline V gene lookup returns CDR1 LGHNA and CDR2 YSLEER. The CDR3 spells CASSTGDYGYTF. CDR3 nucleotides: TGCGCCAGCAGCACAGGGGACTATGGCTACACCTTC.

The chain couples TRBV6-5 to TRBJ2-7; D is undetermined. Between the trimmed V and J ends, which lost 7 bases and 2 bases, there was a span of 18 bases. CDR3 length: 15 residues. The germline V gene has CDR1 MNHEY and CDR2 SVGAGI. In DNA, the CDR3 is TGTGCCAGCACTCTCAACCCGACACTCGCCTACGAGCAGTACTTC. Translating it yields CASTLNPTLAYEQYF.

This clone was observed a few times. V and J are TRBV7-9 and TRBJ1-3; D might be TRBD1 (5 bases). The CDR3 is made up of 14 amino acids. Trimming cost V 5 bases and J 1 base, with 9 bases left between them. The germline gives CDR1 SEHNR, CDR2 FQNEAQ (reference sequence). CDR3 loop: CASSAGRSGNTIYF. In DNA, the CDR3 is TGTGCCAGCAGCGCAGGGAGGTCTGGAAACACCATATATTTT. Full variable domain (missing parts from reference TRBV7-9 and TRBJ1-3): DTGVSQNPRHKITKRGQNVTFRCDPISEHNRLYWYRQTLGQGPEFLTYFQNEAQLEKSRLLSDRFSAERPKGSFSTLEIQRTEQGDSAMYLCASSAGRSGNTIYFGEGSWLTVV.

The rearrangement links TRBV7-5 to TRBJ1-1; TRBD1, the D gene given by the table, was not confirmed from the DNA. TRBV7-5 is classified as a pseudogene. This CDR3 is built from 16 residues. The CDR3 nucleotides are TGTGCCAGAAGCTTAGCGTCCTACACAGGGGGCACTGAAGCTTTCTTT. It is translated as CARSLASYTGGTEAFF.

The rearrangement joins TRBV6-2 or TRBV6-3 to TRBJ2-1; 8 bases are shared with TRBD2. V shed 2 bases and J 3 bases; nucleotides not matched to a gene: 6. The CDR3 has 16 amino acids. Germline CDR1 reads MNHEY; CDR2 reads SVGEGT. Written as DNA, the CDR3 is TGTGCCAGCAGTTACCGGGGGGGAGGACTCTACAATGAGCAGTTCTTC. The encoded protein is CASSYRGGGLYNEQFF.

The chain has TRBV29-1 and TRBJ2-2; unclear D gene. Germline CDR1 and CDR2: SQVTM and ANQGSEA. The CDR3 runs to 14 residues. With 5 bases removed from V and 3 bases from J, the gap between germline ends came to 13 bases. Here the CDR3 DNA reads TGCAGCGTTCAAGTCGGGTCGCACACCGGGGAGCTGTTTTTT. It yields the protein CSVQVGSHTGELFF.

CDR3 protein: CASRENRQSYNEQFF. The CDR3 DNA follows: TGTGCCAGCAGGGAAAACCGACAGTCCTACAATGAGCAGTTCTTC. V usage is TRBV6-6 and J usage is TRBJ2-1; D may be TRBD1 (5 bases). The germline gives CDR1 MNHNY, CDR2 SVGAGI (reference sequence). Trimming cost V 6 bases and J 1 base, with 13 bases left between them. The CDR3 consists of 15 residues.

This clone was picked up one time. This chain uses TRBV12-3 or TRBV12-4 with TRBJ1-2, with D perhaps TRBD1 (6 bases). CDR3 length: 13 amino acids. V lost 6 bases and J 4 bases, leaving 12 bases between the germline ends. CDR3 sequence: CASSYGQSYGYTF. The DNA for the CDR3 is TGTGCCAGCAGCTACGGACAGAGCTATGGCTACACCTTC.

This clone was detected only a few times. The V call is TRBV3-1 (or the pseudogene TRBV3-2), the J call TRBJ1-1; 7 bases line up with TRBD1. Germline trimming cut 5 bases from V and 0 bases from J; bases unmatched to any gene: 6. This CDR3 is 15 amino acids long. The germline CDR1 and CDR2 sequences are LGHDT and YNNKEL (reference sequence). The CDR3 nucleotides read TGTGCCAGCAGCACCCGACAGGGCATGAACACTGAAGCTTTCTTT. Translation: CASSTRQGMNTEAFF.